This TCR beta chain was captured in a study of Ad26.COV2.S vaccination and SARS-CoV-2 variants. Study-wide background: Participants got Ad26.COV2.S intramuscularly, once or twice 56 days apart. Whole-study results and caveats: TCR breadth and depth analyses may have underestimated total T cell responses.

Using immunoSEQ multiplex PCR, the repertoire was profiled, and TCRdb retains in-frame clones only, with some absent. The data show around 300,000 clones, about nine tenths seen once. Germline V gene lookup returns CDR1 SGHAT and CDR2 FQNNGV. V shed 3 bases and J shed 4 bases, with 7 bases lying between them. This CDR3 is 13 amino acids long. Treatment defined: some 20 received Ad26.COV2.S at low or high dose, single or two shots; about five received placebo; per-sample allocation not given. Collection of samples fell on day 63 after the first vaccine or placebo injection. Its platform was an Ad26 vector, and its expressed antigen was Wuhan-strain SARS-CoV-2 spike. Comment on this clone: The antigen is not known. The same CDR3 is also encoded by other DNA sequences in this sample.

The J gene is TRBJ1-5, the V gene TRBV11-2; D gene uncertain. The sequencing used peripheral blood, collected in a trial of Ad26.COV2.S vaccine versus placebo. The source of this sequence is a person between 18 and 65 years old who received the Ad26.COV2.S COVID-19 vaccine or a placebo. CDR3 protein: CASSLGSNQPQHF. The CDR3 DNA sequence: TGTGCCAGCAGCTTGGGATCTAATCAGCCCCAGCATTTT. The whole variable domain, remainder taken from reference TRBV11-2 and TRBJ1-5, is EAGVAQSPRYKIIEKRQSVAFWCNPISGHATLYWYQQILGQGPKLLIQFQNNGVVDDSQLPKDRFSAERLKGVDSTLKIQPAKLEDSAVYLCASSLGSNQPQHFGDGTRLSIL.